This entry features one TCR beta chain sequence. Its antigen is currently unknown. One end of the junction is discordant with germline, which a read error may explain. Data came from immunoSEQ multiplex PCR; TCRdb stores just in-frame clones and leaves some out. The sample carries 1 million to 1.2 million clones, roughly 80% recorded once. These data belong to a study of shared clonotypes between healthy human individuals. Notes on the study in general: Rarefaction exposed incomplete sorted-subset sequencing despite large depth. Measured sharing among donors was expected to vary with sequencing depth. Across a handful of donors, naive CD4 shared roughly 5.2%, naive CD8 around 4%, memory CD4 2% to 2.5%, memory CD8 more than 0.35%. Generation probabilities of non-shared clonotypes were lower (relative to those shared by all four donors).

Looked up from germline, CDR1 is DFQATT and CDR2 is SNEGSKA (reference sequence). The CDR3 contains 11 residues. The sample consisted of memory CD4+ T cells from PBMCs. Subset here: CD45RA-negative fraction. The chain carries TRBV20-1 and TRBJ2-2, with D possibly being TRBD1 (7 bases). The receptor comes from a man younger than 35 in good health. Some clones in this sample may be carry-over from other donors' samples. The CDR3 region is CSAIRGDSGVF. The CDR3 nucleotides are TGCAGTGCTATAAGGGGGGACAGCGGTGTTTTT.